Shown below are 26 T cell receptor beta chains from a single sample sequenced in a study of blood T cell repertoires in COVID-19. Sequencing was performed with immunoSEQ multiplex PCR; in TCRdb, only in-frame clones are kept and a portion is missing. The sample contains about 300,000 clones, roughly 87% of which appear only once. The sequenced sample consisted of PBMCs or T cells enriched from blood (not recorded which). The source is a woman younger than 45 who had recovered from COVID-19.

The V and J genes are TRBV19 and TRBJ1-4, with TRBD1 matching over 9 bases. This CDR3 has 16 residues. CDR1 is LNHDA and CDR2 is SQIVND in the germline V gene (reference sequence). The V gene end was trimmed by 4 bases and the J gene end by 6 bases; junction bases not matched to a gene: 9. The CDR3 sequence: CASSKLYRDRDEKLFF. The CDR3, as DNA: TGTGCCAGTAGTAAGCTATACCGGGACAGGGATGAAAAACTGTTTTTT.

The chain carries TRBV29-1 and TRBJ2-2, with D possibly matching TRBD2 (5 bases). Germline values: CDR1 SQVTM, CDR2 ANQGSEA. V was clipped by 7 bases and J by 0 bases, with 6 bases between them. The CDR3 is 12 residues long. The CDR3 bases are TGCAGCGCCGGGACGAACACCGGGGAGCTGTTTTTT. Residues: CSAGTNTGELFF.

The V and J genes are TRBV10-3 and TRBJ1-2, with unresolved D. Per germline, CDR1 ENHRY and CDR2 SYGVKD. This CDR3 is built from 13 residues. The V end was cut by 7 bases, the J end by 3 bases, with 12 bases between. The CDR3 nucleotides read TGTGCCATCACCCAGATTCCCCACTATGGCTACACCTTC. As protein: CAITQIPHYGYTF.

The CDR3 is CSVESDYNEQFF. For the CDR3, the DNA is TGCAGCGTTGAATCCGACTATAATGAGCAGTTCTTC. This chain joins TRBV29-1 and TRBJ2-1; D is perhaps TRBD2 (5 bases). V dropped 2 bases and J dropped 7 bases, with 9 bases sitting between them. The CDR3 covers 12 residues. Germline values: CDR1 SQVTM, CDR2 ANQGSEA.

The V gene is TRBV19, the J gene TRBJ1-2; 9 bases match TRBD1. Germline loops: CDR1 LNHDA, CDR2 SQIVND (reference sequence). The CDR3 contains 13 residues. Trimming cost V 3 bases and J 8 bases; bases outside gene matches: 4. CDR3 bases: TGTGCCAGTAGTATCCGGACAGGGGACGGCTACACCTTC. Protein sequence: CASSIRTGDGYTF. The full variable domain, with the rest looked up from reference TRBV19 and TRBJ1-2, is DGGITQSPKYLFRKEGQNVTLSCEQNLNHDAMYWYRQDPGQGLRLIYYSQIVNDFQKGDIAEGYSVSREKKESFPLTVTSAQKNPTAFYLCASSIRTGDGYTFGSGTRLTVV.

This rearrangement joins TRBV6-5 to TRBJ2-7, with D possibly matching TRBD2 (7 bases). Between the trimmed V and J ends, which lost 3 bases and 5 bases, there was a span of 14 bases. Germline V CDR1 and CDR2: MNHEY, SVGAGI. CDR3 length: 14 amino acids. The CDR3 protein is CASSYTSGGNEQYF. CDR3 sequence (DNA): TGTGCCAGCAGTTATACCTCGGGGGGCAACGAGCAGTACTTC.

The chain is built from TRBV27 and TRBJ1-6, with TRBD1 matching over 9 bases. Trimming at V came to 5 bases and at J to 3 bases, leaving 2 bases not matched to a gene. CDR3 length equals 15 residues. The V gene's germline CDR1 is MNHEY and CDR2 SMNVEV (reference sequence). The CDR3 loop reads CASSGTGIYNSPLHF. The CDR3 nucleotides are TGTGCCAGCAGTGGGACAGGGATCTATAATTCACCCCTCCACTTT.

This sequence joins TRBV6-5 and TRBJ1-2; TRBD1 matches at 9 bases. The V gene end was trimmed by 0 bases and the J gene end by 6 bases; junction bases not matched to a gene: 8. The CDR3 spans 16 residues. Germline values: CDR1 MNHEY, CDR2 SVGAGI. CDR3 bases: TGTGCCAGCAGTTACTCGGGGACAGGGTCAAAAAATGGCTACACCTTC. The encoded protein is CASSYSGTGSKNGYTF.

This chain links TRBV11-1 with TRBJ1-2; 7 bases are shared with TRBD1. Germline V gives CDR1 SGHAT, CDR2 FQDESV (reference sequence). The CDR3 extends over 13 amino acids. V dropped 5 bases and J dropped 8; count of bases not matched to a gene: 8. CDR3 sequence (DNA): TGTGCCAGCAGCCCTGACAGGGTAGGCGGCTACACCTTC. It specifies CASSPDRVGGYTF.

J is TRBJ1-4 and V is TRBV5-1; 7 bases align to TRBD1. The trim removed 1 base at V and 4 bases at J, leaving 7 bases unmatched. This CDR3 has 16 amino acids. Germline V gene data show CDR1 as SGHRS and CDR2 as YFSETQ. CDR3 amino acids: CASSLSPGQVNEKLFF. CDR3 in DNA: TGCGCCAGCAGCTTGTCACCCGGACAGGTTAATGAAAAACTGTTTTTT.

The chain is built from TRBV5-8 and TRBJ2-5; D is possibly TRBD1 (6 bases). The CDR3 contains 15 residues. Germline V CDR1 and CDR2: SGHTS, YDEGEE. Trimming left V 2 bases short and J 5 bases short, with 16 bases between. For the CDR3, the DNA is TGTGCCAGCAGCTTTGGAGATCAGGGGCGGGAGACCCAGTACTTC. It codes for CASSFGDQGRETQYF. Complete variable domain (other parts from reference TRBV5-8 and TRBJ2-5): EAGVTQSPTHLIKTRGQQATLRCSPISGHTSVYWYQQALGLGLQFLLWYDEGEERNRGNFPPRFSGRQFPNYSSELNVNALELEDSALYLCASSFGDQGRETQYFGPGTRLLVL.

The rearrangement links TRBV13 to TRBJ1-4; possible D gene TRBD1, 6 bases. The germline V gene encodes CDR1 PRHDT and CDR2 FYEKMQ (reference sequence). This CDR3 is built from 15 residues. Trimming shortened V by 3 bases and J by 8 bases, and 16 bases separated the two germline ends. The CDR3 spells CASSFGLQGGEKLFF. In nucleotides, the CDR3 is TGTGCCAGCAGCTTTGGCCTACAGGGTGGGGAAAAACTGTTTTTT. The full variable domain, completed using reference TRBV13 and TRBJ1-4, is AAGVIQSPRHLIKEKRETATLKCYPIPRHDTVYWYQQGPGQDPQFLISFYEKMQSDKGSIPDRFSAQQFSDYHSELNMSSLELGDSALYFCASSFGLQGGEKLFFGSGTQLSVL.

The chain recombines TRBV5-1 with TRBJ1-4; 7 bases are a match to TRBD1. From germline, CDR1 is SGHRS and CDR2 YFSETQ. The CDR3 consists of 15 residues. The V gene end was trimmed by 4 bases and the J gene end by 4 bases; junction bases not matched to a gene: 7. The CDR3 DNA follows: TGCGCCAGCAGCCGGGCGGGACAGAGTAATGAAAAACTGTTTTTT. Translation: CASSRAGQSNEKLFF.

J is TRBJ2-7 and V is TRBV30, with TRBD1 matching 9 bases. V was clipped by 0 bases and J by 3 bases; unmatched bases: 9. There are 16 residues in the CDR3. Germline CDR1 reads GTSNPN; CDR2 reads SVGIG (reference sequence). CDR3: CAWSVVTGGRLYEQYF. CDR3 in DNA: TGTGCCTGGAGTGTTGTTACAGGGGGCAGGCTCTACGAGCAGTACTTC. Full variable domain (outside the CDR3, taken from reference TRBV30 and TRBJ2-7): SQTIHQWPATLVQPVGSPLSLECTVEGTSNPNLYWYRQAAGRGLQLLFYSVGIGQISSEVPQNLSASRPQDRQFILSSKKLLLSDSGFYLCAWSVVTGGRLYEQYFGPGTRLTVT.

The V call is TRBV2, the J call TRBJ2-7; 10 positions match TRBD1. The CDR3 has 13 amino acids. Germline V gene lookup returns CDR1 SNHLY and CDR2 FYNNEI. The trim removed 6 bases at V and 5 bases at J, leaving 4 bases unmatched. CDR3 coding DNA: TGTGCCAGCAGCGGACAGGGGGTGGACGAGCAGTACTTC. Protein: CASSGQGVDEQYF.

The J gene is TRBJ1-1, the V gene TRBV21-1. TRBV21-1 corresponds to a pseudogene. The CDR3 has 15 residues. For the CDR3, the DNA is TGTGCCAGCAGCAAATTGGAAGGGAGAGGCACTGAAGCTTTCTTT. Protein product: CASSKLEGRGTEAFF.

The chain carries TRBV5-6 and TRBJ2-5; D call uncertain. Germline values: CDR1 SGHDT, CDR2 YYEEEE. The germline V and J ends were trimmed by 2 bases and 1 base, with 6 bases remaining between them. The CDR3 has 13 amino acids. CDR3 bases: TGTGCCAGCAGCTTTGAAGCCCAAGAGACCCAGTACTTC. Amino acids: CASSFEAQETQYF.

The chain is built from TRBV6-2 or TRBV6-3 and TRBJ1-1; 7 nucleotides agree with TRBD1. Germline CDR1 reads MNHEY; CDR2 reads SVGEGT. The CDR3 spans 14 residues. V shed 5 bases, J shed 2 bases, and the junction held 5 bases outside the gene matches. CDR3 sequence reads: CASSTGTVNTEAFF. As DNA, the CDR3 is TGTGCCAGCAGTACCGGGACAGTTAACACTGAAGCTTTCTTT.

The rearrangement joins TRBV27 to TRBJ2-5, with 12 positions matching TRBD1. The V segment lost 5 bases and the J segment 5 bases; nucleotides outside the gene matches: 6. Germline CDR1 is MNHEY and CDR2 is SMNVEV (reference sequence). CDR3 length equals 15 residues. The CDR3 nucleotides read TGTGCCAGCAGTGTCGGGACAGGGGGCGTTGAGACCCAGTACTTC. Protein product: CASSVGTGGVETQYF.

J is TRBJ1-3 and V is TRBV19, with a weak D call TRBD1 (6 bases). The V gene's germline CDR1 is LNHDA and CDR2 SQIVND (reference sequence). The CDR3 runs 15 residues. Trimming removed 0 bases from V and 4 bases from J, with 10 bases in between. CDR3 DNA: TGTGCCAGTAGTATAGATCCGGACAGAGGAAACACCATATATTTT. It is translated as CASSIDPDRGNTIYF.

This chain joins TRBV27 and TRBJ2-7; 8 nucleotides agree with TRBD1. The CDR3 extends over 15 amino acids. The germline V gene has CDR1 MNHEY and CDR2 SMNVEV (reference sequence). V shed 6 bases, J shed 4 bases, and the junction held 11 bases outside the gene matches. In DNA form, the CDR3 reads TGTGCCAGCAGCTCGCTAACAGGGGGTCGATACGAGCAGTACTTC. Amino acids: CASSSLTGGRYEQYF.

Only a few counts were recorded for this clone. V is TRBV2 and J is TRBJ1-5, with D possibly being TRBD1 (6 bases). CDR3 length equals 20 residues. Trimming removed 3 bases at V and 0 bases at J, with 24 bases between. Germline CDR1 is SNHLY and CDR2 is FYNNEI. The CDR3 coding sequence is TGTGCCAGCAGTGATGGCGCAGGGGAGGGTGGTATGATTAGCAATCAGCCCCAGCATTTT. This translates into CASSDGAGEGGMISNQPQHF.

The rearrangement links TRBV5-1 to TRBJ1-2, with D possibly matching TRBD1 (5 bases). This CDR3 is 15 amino acids long. Trimming removed 0 bases from V and 2 bases from J, with 11 bases in between. Germline V CDR1 and CDR2: SGHRS, YFSETQ. The CDR3 bases are TGCGCCAGCAGCTTGGCGGGGGGATCCAACTATGGCTACACCTTC. Protein sequence: CASSLAGGSNYGYTF. Supplemented by reference TRBV5-1 and TRBJ1-2, the full variable domain reads KAGVTQTPRYLIKTRGQQVTLSCSPISGHRSVSWYQQTPGQGLQFLFEYFSETQRNKGNFPGRFSGRQFSNSRSEMNVSTLELGDSALYLCASSLAGGSNYGYTFGSGTRLTVV.

The chain employs TRBV30 and TRBJ2-5; 9 bases match TRBD2. CDR3 length equals 15 residues. Germline CDR1 is GTSNPN and CDR2 is SVGIG (reference sequence). V trimming: 0 bases; J trimming: 5 bases; junction bases outside the gene matches: 7. CDR3 sequence (DNA): TGTGCCTGGAGTGTCGCGGGGGGGCTAGGGGAGACCCAGTACTTC. Translated, it gives CAWSVAGGLGETQYF.

The chain joins TRBV10-3 to TRBJ1-6; D might be TRBD1 (5 bases). CDR1 is ENHRY, CDR2 SYGVKD, per germline. The CDR3 is 14 residues long. V was trimmed by 7 bases and J by 2 bases, leaving 9 bases between them. The CDR3 DNA reads as TGTGCCATCAACGACAGTCCCTATAATTCACCCCTCCACTTT. As protein: CAINDSPYNSPLHF.

The chain has TRBV6-5 and TRBJ2-7; D may be TRBD1 (6 bases). Germline V gives CDR1 MNHEY, CDR2 SVGAGI. V was pared by 11 bases and J by 4 bases, with 18 bases between. The CDR3 runs to 13 residues. DNA for the CDR3: TGTGCCGGAGGTTGGGGGCCGGGTTACGAGCAGTACTTC. It encodes CAGGWGPGYEQYF.